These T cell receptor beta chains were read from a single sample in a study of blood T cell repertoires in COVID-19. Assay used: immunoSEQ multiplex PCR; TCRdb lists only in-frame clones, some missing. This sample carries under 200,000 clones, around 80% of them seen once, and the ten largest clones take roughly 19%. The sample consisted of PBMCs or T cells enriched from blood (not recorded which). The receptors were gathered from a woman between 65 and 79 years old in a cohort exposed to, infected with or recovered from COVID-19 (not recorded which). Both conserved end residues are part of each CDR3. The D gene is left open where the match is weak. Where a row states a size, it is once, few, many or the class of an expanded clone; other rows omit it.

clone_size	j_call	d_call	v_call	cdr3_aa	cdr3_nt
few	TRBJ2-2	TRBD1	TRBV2	CASSVWPGGERELFF	TGTGCCAGCAGTGTTTGGCCAGGGGGAGAAAGGGAGCTGTTTTTT
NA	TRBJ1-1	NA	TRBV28	CASSLLLSGTPLNTEAFF	TGTGCCAGCAGTTTACTGCTTTCAGGGACACCCTTGAACACTGAAGCTTTCTTT
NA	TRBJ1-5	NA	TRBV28	CASIPGGNQPQHF	TGTGCCAGCATCCCAGGTGGAAATCAGCCCCAGCATTTT
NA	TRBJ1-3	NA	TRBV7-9	CASSLGGPGNTIYF	TGTGCCAGCAGCTTGGGGGGGCCCGGAAACACCATATATTTT
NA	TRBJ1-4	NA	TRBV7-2	CASSSGGMYEKLFF	TGTGCCAGCAGCTCGGGAGGGATGTATGAAAAACTGTTTTTT
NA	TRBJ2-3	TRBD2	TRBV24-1	CATSEPKAGEVDTQYF	TGTGCCACCAGTGAGCCAAAAGCGGGAGAGGTAGATACGCAGTATTTT
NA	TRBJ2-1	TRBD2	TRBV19	CASSNPGLASYNEQFF	TGTGCCAGTAGTAATCCGGGACTAGCCTCCTACAATGAGCAGTTCTTC
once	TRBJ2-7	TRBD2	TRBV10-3	CAIRPSLAGGMYEQYF	TGTGCCATCAGGCCTTCTCTAGCGGGAGGGATGTACGAGCAGTACTTC
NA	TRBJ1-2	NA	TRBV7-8	CASSFLSYGYTF	TGTGCCAGCAGCTTCCTCAGCTATGGCTACACCTTC
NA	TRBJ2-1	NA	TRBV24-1	CATSDFTASSPYNEQFF	TGTGCCACCAGTGATTTTACTGCTAGTTCACCGTACAATGAGCAGTTCTTC
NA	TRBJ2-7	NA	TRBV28	CASMRDFYEQYF	TGTGCCAGCATGAGGGATTTCTACGAGCAGTACTTC
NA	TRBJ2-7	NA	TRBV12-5	CASGLVNIYEQYF	TGTGCTAGTGGTTTGGTAAACATCTACGAGCAGTACTTC
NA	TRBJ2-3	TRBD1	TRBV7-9	CASSRGQSTDTQYF	TGTGCCAGCAGCAGGGGACAGAGCACAGATACGCAGTATTTT
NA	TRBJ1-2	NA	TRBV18	CASSPGQGNGYTF	TGTGCCAGCTCACCAGGGCAGGGAAATGGCTACACCTTC
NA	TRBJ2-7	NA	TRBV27	CASSPSVYVYEQYF	TGTGCCAGCAGTCCATCAGTATACGTATACGAGCAGTACTTC
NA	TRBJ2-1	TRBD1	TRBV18	CASSGQVHSYNEQFF	TGTGCCAGCTCAGGACAGGTTCACTCCTACAATGAGCAGTTCTTC
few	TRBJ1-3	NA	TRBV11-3	CASSSRQVENTIYF	TGTGCCAGCAGCTCCCGACAGGTCGAAAACACCATATATTTT
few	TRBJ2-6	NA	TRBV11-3	CASSFTGSGANVLTF	TGTGCCAGCAGCTTTACGGGCTCTGGGGCCAACGTCCTGACTTTC
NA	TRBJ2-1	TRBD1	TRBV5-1	CASSLEVGTGVYEQFF	TGCGCCAGCAGCTTGGAGGTCGGGACAGGGGTGTATGAGCAGTTCTTC
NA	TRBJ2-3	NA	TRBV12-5	CASGLVGLTDTQYF	TGTGCTAGTGGTTTGGTAGGACTGACAGATACGCAGTATTTT
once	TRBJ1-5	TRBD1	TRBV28	CASSLRTGYQPQHF	TGTGCCAGCAGTCTCCGGACAGGGTACCAGCCCCAGCATTTT
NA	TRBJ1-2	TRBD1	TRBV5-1	CASSIGQVHGYTF	TGCGCCAGCAGCATCGGACAGGTCCATGGCTACACCTTC
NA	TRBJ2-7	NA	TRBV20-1	CSASKGAENEQYF	TGCAGTGCTAGTAAAGGGGCGGAGAACGAGCAGTACTTC
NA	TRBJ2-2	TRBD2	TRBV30	CAWSISVLAGATGELFF	TGTGCCTGGAGTATCTCGGTCTTGGCGGGAGCCACCGGGGAGCTGTTTTTT
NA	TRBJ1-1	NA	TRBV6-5	CASTKGVNTEAFF	TGTGCCAGCACCAAGGGGGTGAACACTGAAGCTTTCTTT
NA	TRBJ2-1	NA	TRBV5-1	CASSPLTGSSYNEQFF	TGCGCCAGCAGCCCATTGACAGGAAGCTCCTACAATGAGCAGTTCTTC
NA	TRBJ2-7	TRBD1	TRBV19	CASGQGIYEQYF	TGTGCCAGTGGACAGGGTATCTACGAGCAGTACTTC
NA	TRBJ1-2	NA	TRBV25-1	CASSAYELGYTF	TGTGCCAGCAGTGCGTACGAGCTGGGCTACACCTTC
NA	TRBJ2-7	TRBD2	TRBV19	CASSRIPSGSYEQYF	TGTGCCAGTAGTCGGATCCCTAGCGGCTCCTACGAGCAGTACTTC
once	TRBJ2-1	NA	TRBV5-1	CASSFGGNNEQFF	TGCGCCAGCAGCTTCGGCGGCAACAATGAGCAGTTCTTC
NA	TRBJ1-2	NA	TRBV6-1	CASSEPGRNYGYTF	TGTGCCAGCAGTGAACCGGGAAGGAACTATGGCTACACCTTC
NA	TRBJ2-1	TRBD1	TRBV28	CASTPAIGQGRNEQFF	TGTGCCAGCACCCCCGCAATCGGACAGGGGAGGAATGAGCAGTTCTTC
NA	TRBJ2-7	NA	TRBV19	CASSTTGTGAYEQYF	TGTGCCAGTAGTACGACCGGGACTGGGGCCTACGAGCAGTACTTC